This is a list of T cell receptor beta chains from one sample in a study of cytomegalovirus exposure and HLA in healthy donors. Here immunoSEQ multiplex PCR was the method, and the copy in TCRdb shows in-frame clones only, minus some. Of 150,000 to 200,000 clones in the sample, roughly four fifths were seen once. Sequenced material: PBMCs. Every receptor here comes from a woman between 45 and 65 years old in good health and CMV-seronegative. CDR3s include the opening cysteine and the closing phenylalanine or tryptophan. A D gene is named only where the DNA matches it firmly. Only some rows state a clone size, as once, few, many or a class for expanded clones.

clone_size cdr3_length j_call v_call d_call cdr3_nt cdr3_aa
- 14 TRBJ2-3 TRBV5-5 - TGTGCCAGCGGGTATACAGGGAGCACAGATACGCAGTATTTT CASGYTGSTDTQYF
- 14 TRBJ1-5 TRBV6-5 - TGTGCCAGCAGTTCACGACGGGGGAATCAGCCCCAGCATTTT CASSSRRGNQPQHF
- 16 TRBJ1-1 TRBV4-3 TRBD1 TGCGCCAGCAGCCAAGCCCAGGCGGGACAGAACTCCGAAGCTTTCTTT CASSQAQAGQNSEAFF
- 17 TRBJ2-2 TRBV19 TRBD2 TGTGCCAGTAGCCCCACTAGCGGGGCCCCCAGGACCGGGGAGCTGTTTTTT CASSPTSGAPRTGELFF
- 17 TRBJ2-1 TRBV19 TRBD2 TGTGCCAGTAGTTGGTACGGGGGGGCCAGTTCCTACAATGAGCAGTTCTTC CASSWYGGASSYNEQFF
once 16 TRBJ1-2 TRBV28 TRBD1 TGTGCCAGCAGTCTTCCTAGCGGACAGGGGTATTATGGCTACACCTTC CASSLPSGQGYYGYTF
- 18 TRBJ2-1 TRBV5-6 - TGTGCCAGCAGCCCACTAGACCGACGGACCACCCACTACAATGAGCAGTTCTTC CASSPLDRRTTHYNEQFF
- 11 TRBJ2-7 TRBV20-1 - TGCAGCGTCCAGGGGTCGGGCGAGCAGTACTTC CSVQGSGEQYF
few 16 TRBJ2-7 TRBV7-2 TRBD2 TGTGCCAGCAGCTCACTGCCTAGCGGGAGGGGGTACGAGCAGTACTTC CASSSLPSGRGYEQYF
few 16 TRBJ2-1 TRBV4-2 TRBD2 TGTGCCAGCAGCCAACTAGCGGGAGGACGCTACAATGAGCAGTTCTTC CASSQLAGGRYNEQFF
- 14 TRBJ2-7 TRBV4-3 - TGCGCCAGCAGCCAAGACAGGGGCTCCTACGAGCAGTACTTC CASSQDRGSYEQYF
- 14 TRBJ1-2 TRBV5-4 TRBD1 TGTGCCAGCAGACCGACAGGGCCAGTAGGTGGCTACACCTTC CASRPTGPVGGYTF
- 15 TRBJ2-3 TRBV2 TRBD1 TGTGCCAGCAGCTCTACAGGGGGTCCCACAGATACGCAGTATTTT CASSSTGGPTDTQYF
- 14 TRBJ1-4 TRBV19 TRBD1 TGTGCCAGTACCCTACAGGGGGGGGATGAAAAACTGTTTTTT CASTLQGGDEKLFF
- 14 TRBJ2-2 TRBV4-3 - TGCGCCAGCAGCCCTTCCAGGAACACCGGGGAGCTGTTTTTT CASSPSRNTGELFF
- 14 TRBJ2-5 TRBV5-1 - TGCGCCAGCAGCTTGGACAGGGTCGAGGAGACCCAGTACTTC CASSLDRVEETQYF
- 16 TRBJ2-1 TRBV4-1 - TGCGCCAGCAGCCAAGATAGAACAGGGACCTACAATGAGCAGTTCTTC CASSQDRTGTYNEQFF
- 14 TRBJ2-7 TRBV5-1 - TGCGCCAGCAGCTTGTTTTCGGGGTCCTACGAGCAGTACTTC CASSLFSGSYEQYF
- 17 TRBJ2-2 TRBV5-1 TRBD2 TGCGCCAGCAGCTTGGAACTAGCGGGGGGGCACACCGGGGAGCTGTTTTTT CASSLELAGGHTGELFF
- 15 TRBJ1-2 TRBV28 TRBD1 TGTGCCAGCAGTCGAACCGGGACAGGGAGCTATGGCTACACCTTC CASSRTGTGSYGYTF
few 15 TRBJ2-3 TRBV7-8 TRBD2 TGTGCCAGCAGCTTTCGAGCGGGAGGTGCAGATACGCAGTATTTT CASSFRAGGADTQYF
- 15 TRBJ1-4 TRBV14 - TGTGCCAGCAGCCAAGGTTCCTCGCGGAGTGAAAAACTGTTTTTT CASSQGSSRSEKLFF
- 14 TRBJ1-3 TRBV6-5 TRBD1 TGTGCCAGCAGTTACGACAGGGGTGGAAACACCATATATTTT CASSYDRGGNTIYF
- 12 TRBJ2-1 TRBV9 - TGTGCCAGCAGCTCCCGAGCCGGGGAGCAGTTCTTC CASSSRAGEQFF
few 15 TRBJ1-3 TRBV6-6 - TGTGCCAGCAGTTTTTCAAGAGTCTCTGGAAACACCATATATTTT CASSFSRVSGNTIYF
- 16 TRBJ2-7 TRBV5-1 - TGCGCCAGCAGCACCGGACAGAGCCTTGAGGTGGGCGAGCAGTACTTC CASSTGQSLEVGEQYF
few 13 TRBJ2-5 TRBV9 - TGTGCCAGCAGCGCCCTGCATGGGCAGACCCAGTACTTC CASSALHGQTQYF
- 14 TRBJ1-1 TRBV10-1 TRBD1 TGCGCCAGCAGTACCGGGACAGGGGGGTCTGAAGCTTTCTTT CASSTGTGGSEAFF
many 14 TRBJ2-1 TRBV4-2 - TGTGCCAGCAGCCCACGGACTATTAAGAATGAGCAGTTCTTC CASSPRTIKNEQFF
- 14 TRBJ2-5 TRBV5-1 TRBD1 TGCGCCAGCAGCTCGGGACAGGGGATAGAGACCCAGTACTTC CASSSGQGIETQYF
- 16 TRBJ2-7 TRBV6-1 TRBD1 TGTGCCAGCAGTGAAGCACGGTCAGGGGGCCTCTACGAGCAGTACTTC CASSEARSGGLYEQYF
- 14 TRBJ2-1 TRBV13 - TGTGCCAGCAGCTCCCTAAACCGGGACAATGAGCAGTTCTTC CASSSLNRDNEQFF
- 11 TRBJ1-2 TRBV28 - TGTGCCAGCAGTTCCGACAGGGGCTACACCTTC CASSSDRGYTF
- 15 TRBJ1-5 TRBV4-1 - TGCGCCAGCAGCCAAGATAGAGGACTCAATCAGCCCCAGCATTTT CASSQDRGLNQPQHF
- 15 TRBJ1-2 TRBV19 TRBD1 TGTGCCAGTAGGAGACAGGGGGCATCCCTGTATGGCTACACCTTC CASRRQGASLYGYTF
- 15 TRBJ1-1 TRBV18 TRBD1 TGTGCCAGCTCACCTCAACAGGGGGAGGTCACTGAAGCTTTCTTT CASSPQQGEVTEAFF
- 15 TRBJ1-3 TRBV15 TRBD1 TGTGCCACCAGCAATTTCGGACAGGCTGGAAACACCATATATTTT CATSNFGQAGNTIYF
- 14 TRBJ1-1 TRBV9 - TGTGCCAGCACCTCGGGAGCAATGAACACTGAAGCTTTCTTT CASTSGAMNTEAFF
few 18 TRBJ1-1 TRBV19 TRBD1 TGTGCCAGTAGTCCCGTCAGGGGGCGGGAGATTGGGAACACTGAAGCTTTCTTT CASSPVRGREIGNTEAFF
- 14 TRBJ2-7 TRBV6-5 TRBD1 TGTGCCAGCAGCGCGACAGGGAAAGAGGACGAGCAGTACTTC CASSATGKEDEQYF
few 16 TRBJ2-1 TRBV5-4 TRBD1 TGTGCCAGCAGCTTGTCAGGGGGCCCTTCCTACAATGAGCAGTTCTTC CASSLSGGPSYNEQFF
- 15 TRBJ2-5 TRBV5-6 TRBD1 TGTGCCAGCAGCGGCGGACAGGGGAGACAAGAGACCCAGTACTTC CASSGGQGRQETQYF
- 13 TRBJ2-3 TRBV30 - TGTGCCTGGAGTGTGTCAGGCACAGATACGCAGTATTTT CAWSVSGTDTQYF
- 13 TRBJ1-1 TRBV9 - TGTGCCAGCAGCGTAGGTCCTAACACTGAAGCTTTCTTT CASSVGPNTEAFF
- 13 TRBJ2-2 TRBV2 - TGTGCCAGCTCCCCTCAGGGTGGCGGGGAGCTGTTTTTT CASSPQGGGELFF